The entry that follows covers one T cell receptor (beta chain) sequence. The record originates from a study of OX40 agonist ivuxolimab in advanced cancers. Germline trimming cut 0 bases from V and 6 bases from J; bases unmatched to any gene: 8. CDR1 and CDR2 (germline): SGHNT, YYREEE (reference sequence). The CDR3 consists of 17 residues. Libraries were prepared by immunoSEQ multiplex PCR; TCRdb keeps only in-frame clonotypes and omits some of them. The sample consists of over 45,000 clones, over 90% of them appearing once. The source of this sequence is an adult with an advanced solid tumor such as melanoma, head and neck, liver or kidney cancer. The input for sequencing was CD4+ or CD8+ T cells sorted from blood, taken in a trial of the OX40 agonist ivuxolimab. The chain employs TRBV5-4 and TRBJ2-7, with 14 positions matching TRBD2. DNA for the CDR3: TGTGCCAGCAGCTTGGGACTAGCGGGAGGGGGGATGCGCGAGCAGTACTTC. It translates to CASSLGLAGGGMREQYF.